The T cell receptor (beta chain) described here comes from a study of human T cells and chemical hapten exposure. In TCRdb, the RACE reads were re-called with MiXCR into one record per CDR3 protein. The sample lists 300,000 to 450,000 distinct CDR3 sequences, approximately 5.1% occurring once. The V and J ends lost 0 bases and 6 bases respectively, with 13 bases between them. The CDR3 totals 15 residues. The germline V gene has CDR1 SGHRS and CDR2 YFSETQ. The time point here: pre-sensitization, week 0. The sample's treatment: therapeutic diphenylcyclopropenone sensitization with weekly scalp DPC. This clonotype has at least ten counts.

Sequences were derived from whole blood, sampled in connection with sensitization to the hapten diphenylcyclopropenone (DPC). V and J are TRBV5-1 and TRBJ1-5; D is uncertain. This TCR was sampled from a woman aged 45 to 65 with alopecia areata. Some clones in this sample may be carry-over from other donors' samples. In DNA, the CDR3 is TGCGCCAGCAGCTTGGGCGGGGATCGGGGTCAGCCCCAGCATTTT. The encoded protein is CASSLGGDRGQPQHF.